The clone carrying this TCR beta chain was detected many times. Presentation of ophthalmopathy in the donors involved moderate-to-severe activity, CAS ≥3, NOSPECS ≥4 and a duration under 3 months. V shed 0 bases, J shed 5 bases, and the junction held 4 bases outside the gene matches. The germline V gene encodes CDR1 SGDLS and CDR2 YYNGEE. This CDR3 has 14 residues. For repertoire sequencing, the TCR beta CDR3 regions were amplified from RNA transcripts. The first-round RT-PCR employed HTBI primers together with the Qiagen OneStep RT-PCR kit. A multiplex PCR was then performed as the second round. One entry per CDR3 protein results from TCRdb running MiXCR on the multiplex PCR reads. The data show about 740,000 distinct CDR3 sequences, 35% to 50% seen once. This sample stems from a study of Graves' ophthalmopathy and Graves' hyperthyroidism.

The chain is built from TRBV9 and TRBJ2-5; TRBD2 aligns across 7 bases. The sequenced sample consisted of peripheral blood. The TCR was taken from an adult man with Graves' ophthalmopathy. As DNA, the CDR3 is TGTGCCAGCAGCGTAGGGCTAGCGGAGGAGACCCAGTACTTC. It is translated as CASSVGLAEETQYF.